A selection of T cell receptor beta chains follows, all from one sample in a study of blood T cells in healthy people across ages. TCRdb itself ran the 5' RACE reads through MiXCR, one entry per CDR3 protein. Among around 320,000 distinct CDR3 sequences, roughly 29% were seen once, and the ten largest hold approximately 30%. The sequenced material came from blood. Source of these receptors: a woman in her 70s in good health. CDR3s include the opening cysteine and the closing phenylalanine or tryptophan. Fields, in order: D gene, clone size, V gene, J gene, CDR3 protein, CDR3 DNA. A D gene is named only where the DNA matches it firmly. Clone size is shown for a subset of rows, as once, few, many or a class of expanded clone.

>TRBD1|few|TRBV5-1|TRBJ1-5
CASSETGINQPQHF
TGCGCCAGCAGCGAGACAGGGATCAATCAGCCCCAGCATTTT
>.|.|TRBV7-9|TRBJ1-1
CASSLQVFENTEAFF
TGTGCCAGCAGCTTACAGGTTTTCGAGAACACTGAAGCTTTCTTT
>.|.|TRBV5-1|TRBJ2-6
CASSFSIDSRSSGANVLTF
TGCGCCAGCAGCTTTAGCATAGACAGCCGGTCCTCTGGGGCCAACGTCCTGACTTTC
>.|once|TRBV19|TRBJ1-1
CASSIVNRGSGAEAFF
TGTGCCAGTAGTATAGTCAACCGGGGCTCCGGGGCTGAAGCTTTCTTT
>.|few|TRBV3-1|TRBJ1-5
CASSLGPGPPLNQPQHF
TGTGCCAGCAGCCTTGGACCGGGACCGCCACTAAATCAGCCCCAGCATTTT
>TRBD2|.|TRBV29-1|TRBJ2-7
CSVRPSGTYEQYF
TGCAGCGTTCGACCTAGCGGTACCTACGAGCAGTACTTC
>TRBD1|.|TRBV5-4|TRBJ2-1
CASSWVRTGGYNEQFF
TGTGCCAGCAGCTGGGTTCGGACAGGGGGCTACAATGAGCAGTTCTTC
>TRBD2|once|TRBV11-2|TRBJ2-3
CASSSPNLAGGRDTQYF
TGTGCCAGCAGCTCCCCAAATCTAGCGGGAGGGCGAGATACGCAGTATTTT
>.|.|TRBV29-1|TRBJ1-3
CSAPSLEGNTIYF
TGCAGCGCCCCGTCCCTGGAGGGAAACACCATATATTTT
>.|.|TRBV20-1|TRBJ1-6
CSARREGPLHF
TGCAGTGCTAGGCGGGAGGGACCCCTCCACTTT
>.|few|TRBV9|TRBJ1-1
CASSVAQTGYTEAFF
TGTGCCAGCAGCGTAGCCCAAACAGGGTACACTGAAGCTTTCTTT
>.|.|TRBV5-1|TRBJ1-6
CASSPGGGTYNSPLHF
TGCGCCAGCAGCCCTGGTGGGGGGACCTATAATTCACCCCTCCACTTT
>.|.|TRBV5-1|TRBJ2-6
CASSWLGTGANVLTF
TGCGCCAGCAGCTGGCTAGGAACCGGGGCCAACGTCCTGACTTTC
>.|.|TRBV27|TRBJ1-1
CASRLGQPLNTEAFF
TGTGCCAGCAGACTAGGACAGCCATTGAACACTGAAGCTTTCTTT